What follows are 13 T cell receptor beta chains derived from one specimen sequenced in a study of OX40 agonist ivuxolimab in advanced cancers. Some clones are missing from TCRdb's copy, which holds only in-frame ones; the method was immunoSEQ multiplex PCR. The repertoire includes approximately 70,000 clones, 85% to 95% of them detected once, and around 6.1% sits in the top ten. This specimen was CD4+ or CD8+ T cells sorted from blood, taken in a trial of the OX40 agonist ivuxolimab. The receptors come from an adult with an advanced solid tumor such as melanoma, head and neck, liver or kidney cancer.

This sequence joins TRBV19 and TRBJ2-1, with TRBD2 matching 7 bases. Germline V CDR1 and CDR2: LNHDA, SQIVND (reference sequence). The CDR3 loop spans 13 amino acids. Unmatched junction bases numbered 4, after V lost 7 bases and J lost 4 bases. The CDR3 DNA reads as TGTGCCAGTACGGGGGGAGGATACAATGAGCAGTTCTTC. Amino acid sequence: CASTGGGYNEQFF.

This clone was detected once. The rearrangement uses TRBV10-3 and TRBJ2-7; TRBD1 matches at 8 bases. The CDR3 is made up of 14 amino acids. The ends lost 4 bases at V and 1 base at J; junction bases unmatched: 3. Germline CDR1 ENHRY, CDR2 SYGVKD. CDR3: CAISVDRGSYEQYF. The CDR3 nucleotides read TGTGCCATCAGTGTCGACAGGGGATCCTACGAGCAGTACTTC.

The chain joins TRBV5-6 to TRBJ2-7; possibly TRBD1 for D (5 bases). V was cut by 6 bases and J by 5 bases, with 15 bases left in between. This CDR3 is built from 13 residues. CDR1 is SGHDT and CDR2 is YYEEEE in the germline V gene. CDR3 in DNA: TGTGCCAGCAAGGGGAACGTATTGGACGAGCAGTACTTC. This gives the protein CASKGNVLDEQYF. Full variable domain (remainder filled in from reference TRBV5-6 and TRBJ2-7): DAGVTQSPTHLIKTRGQQVTLRCSPKSGHDTVSWYQQALGQGPQFIFQYYEEEERQRGNFPDRFSGHQFPNYSSELNVNALLLGDSALYLCASKGNVLDEQYFGPGTRLTVT.

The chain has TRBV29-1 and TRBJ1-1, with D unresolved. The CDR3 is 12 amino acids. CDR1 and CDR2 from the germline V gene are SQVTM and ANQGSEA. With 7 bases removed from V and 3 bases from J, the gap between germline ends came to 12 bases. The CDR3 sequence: CSARRTDTEAFF. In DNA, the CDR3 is TGCAGCGCTCGACGGACCGACACTGAAGCTTTCTTT.

The CDR3: CASSPDSGMVLNEQFF. In nucleotides, the CDR3 is TGTGCCAGCAGCCCAGATAGCGGGATGGTCTTGAATGAGCAGTTCTTC. V usage is TRBV9 and J usage is TRBJ2-1, with 8 bases aligning to TRBD2. The germline CDR1 and CDR2 sequences are SGDLS and YYNGEE. CDR3 length equals 16 residues. The junction had 13 bases not matched to a gene; V was cut back by 4 bases and J by 7 bases.

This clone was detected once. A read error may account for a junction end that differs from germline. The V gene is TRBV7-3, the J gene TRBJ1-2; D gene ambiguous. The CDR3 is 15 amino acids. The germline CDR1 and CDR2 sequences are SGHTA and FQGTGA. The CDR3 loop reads CASSPLGSPNYGYTF. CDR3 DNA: TGTGCCAGCAGCCCCCTAGGGTCCCCTAATTATGGCTACACCTTC.

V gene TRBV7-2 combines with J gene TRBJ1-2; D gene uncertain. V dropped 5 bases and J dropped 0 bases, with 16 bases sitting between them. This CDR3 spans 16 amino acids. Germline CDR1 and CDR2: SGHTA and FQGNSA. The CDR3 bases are TGTGCCAGCAGCCCATTAGCCAGTGTAGCTAACTATGGCTACACCTTC. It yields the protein CASSPLASVANYGYTF.

The CDR3 region has the DNA TGTGCCAGTAGTTTACAAATAGCGGGAGGCCTAAAAAGTGTTGAGCAGTTCTTC. This sequence encodes CASSLQIAGGLKSVEQFF. The gene calls are TRBV19 and TRBJ2-1; 10 nucleotides line up with TRBD2. The CDR3 has 18 amino acids. CDR1 and CDR2 (germline): LNHDA, SQIVND (reference sequence). J was trimmed by 9 bases and V by 5 bases; bases with no gene match: 19.

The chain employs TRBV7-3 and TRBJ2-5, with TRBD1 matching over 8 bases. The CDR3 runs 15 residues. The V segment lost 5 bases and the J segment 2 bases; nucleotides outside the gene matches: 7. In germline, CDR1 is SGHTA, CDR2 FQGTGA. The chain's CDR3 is CASSPYGQGQETQYF. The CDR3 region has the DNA TGTGCCAGCAGCCCCTATGGACAGGGACAAGAGACCCAGTACTTC.

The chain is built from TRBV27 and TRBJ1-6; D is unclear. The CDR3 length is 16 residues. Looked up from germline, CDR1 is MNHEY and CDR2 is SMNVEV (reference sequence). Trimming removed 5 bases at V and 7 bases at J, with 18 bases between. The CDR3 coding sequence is TGTGCCAGCAGTCCACAAACGACTCTAGGGAATTCACCCCTCCACTTT. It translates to CASSPQTTLGNSPLHF.

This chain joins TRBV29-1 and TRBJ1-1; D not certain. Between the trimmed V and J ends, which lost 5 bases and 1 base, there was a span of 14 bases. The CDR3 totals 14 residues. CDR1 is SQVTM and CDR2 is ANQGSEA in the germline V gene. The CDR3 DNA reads TGCAGCGTTCTCAATCCCAACTCGAACACTGAAGCTTTCTTT. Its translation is CSVLNPNSNTEAFF. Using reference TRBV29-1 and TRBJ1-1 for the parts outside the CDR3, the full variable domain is SAVISQKPSRDICQRGTSLTIQCQVDSQVTMMFWYRQQPGQSLTLIATANQGSEATYESGFVIDKFPISRPNLTFSTLTVSNMSPEDSSIYLCSVLNPNSNTEAFFGQGTRLTVV.

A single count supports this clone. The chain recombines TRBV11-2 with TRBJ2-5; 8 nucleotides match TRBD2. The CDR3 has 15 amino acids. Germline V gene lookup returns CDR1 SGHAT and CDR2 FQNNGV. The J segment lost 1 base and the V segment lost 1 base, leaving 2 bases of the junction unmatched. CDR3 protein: CASSLGGGTQETQYF. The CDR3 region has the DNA TGTGCCAGCAGCTTAGGCGGGGGGACCCAAGAGACCCAGTACTTC.

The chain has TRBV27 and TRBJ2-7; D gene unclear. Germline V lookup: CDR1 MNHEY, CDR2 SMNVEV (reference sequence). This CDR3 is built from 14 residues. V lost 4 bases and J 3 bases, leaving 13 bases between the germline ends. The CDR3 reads CASSSYGSGYEQYF. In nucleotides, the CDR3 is TGTGCCAGCAGTTCATATGGGTCGGGCTACGAGCAGTACTTC.